The 4 T cell receptor beta chains given below trace back to one sample, sequenced in a study of OX40 agonist ivuxolimab in advanced cancers. Libraries were constructed by the immunoSEQ multiplex PCR assay. TCRdb retrieved this table from immuneACCESS and kept in-frame rearrangements only. Not all clones are present; in checked studies, unresolved V genes account for under half, and no reason is known for the remainder. Across this sample there are 65,000 to 95,000 clones, with around 90% seen only once. The ten top clones hold 0.45% to 0.55% of the sample. The sample was CD4+ or CD8+ T cells sorted from blood, taken in a trial of the OX40 agonist ivuxolimab. The receptors here all came from an adult with an advanced solid tumor such as melanoma, head and neck, liver or kidney cancer.

The J gene is TRBJ1-1, the V gene TRBV4-2; 7 nucleotides match TRBD1. This CDR3 region has 14 residues. Germline V gene data show CDR1 as LGHNA and CDR2 as YNFKEQ. Trimming took 3 bases from V and 4 from J; bases not matched to a gene: 5. CDR3 sequence (DNA): TGTGCCAGCAGCCAGGCAGGGGGAGCCACTGAAGCTTTCTTT. Its translation is CASSQAGGATEAFF.

V and J are TRBV6-6 and TRBJ2-1; TRBD2 matches 7 bases. The germline V gene encodes CDR1 MNHNY and CDR2 SVGAGI (reference sequence). The CDR3 totals 16 residues. V shed 5 bases, J shed 7 bases, and the junction held 14 bases outside the gene matches. CDR3 in DNA: TGTGCCAGCAGTCCCCCCTTGGTGGGGCGGGGGAATGAGCAGTTCTTC. The encoded protein is CASSPPLVGRGNEQFF.

This clone came up a few times. The chain joins TRBV5-4 to TRBJ2-1; unclear D gene. V gave up 0 bases and J gave up 0 bases, with 10 bases separating them. Germline V lookup: CDR1 SGHNT, CDR2 YYREEE (reference sequence). The CDR3 is 16 residues long. CDR3 sequence reads: CASSLGLASSYNEQFF. The CDR3 coding sequence is TGTGCCAGCAGCTTGGGACTGGCGAGCTCCTACAATGAGCAGTTCTTC.

Here the CDR3 reads CASSGGTGRFIQYF. In DNA, the CDR3 is TGTGCCAGCAGTGGAGGGACAGGACGGTTCATTCAGTACTTC. The gene calls are TRBV6-1 and TRBJ2-4; 8 bases are shared with TRBD1. The V gene end was trimmed by 4 bases and the J gene end by 9 bases; junction bases not matched to a gene: 8. Germline lookup yields CDR1 MNHNS and CDR2 SASEGT. This CDR3 spans 14 amino acids.